The 14 T cell receptor beta chains presented below share a single source sample, sequenced in a study of shared clonotypes between healthy human individuals. Libraries were prepared by immunoSEQ multiplex PCR; TCRdb keeps only in-frame clonotypes and omits some of them. Of 950,000 to 1,100,000 clones in the sample, approximately 68% were seen once. Specimen: memory CD4+ T cells sorted from blood. The subset is: CD45RA-negative fraction. The receptors were sampled from a man between 18 and 29 years old in good health.

The chain carries TRBV10-3 and TRBJ1-5; D not certain. Trimming shortened V by 2 bases and J by 8 bases, and 10 bases separated the two germline ends. CDR3 length: 13 residues. Per germline, CDR1 ENHRY and CDR2 SYGVKD. In DNA form, the CDR3 reads TGTGCCATCAGTGAGGGAGGGATGAAGCCCCAGCATTTT. This gives the protein CAISEGGMKPQHF.

J is TRBJ2-1 and V is TRBV5-1, with D possibly being TRBD2 (6 bases). The V end lost 0 bases, the J end lost 11 bases, and 9 bases lay between the germline ends. The CDR3 is 12 amino acids. Germline assignment: CDR1 SGHRS and CDR2 YFSETQ. The CDR3 protein is CASSLVAGQQFF. Here the CDR3 DNA reads TGCGCCAGCAGCTTGGTGGCGGGACAGCAGTTCTTC.

This chain uses TRBV18 with TRBJ1-1; 11 nucleotides agree with TRBD1. CDR1 and CDR2 (germline): KGHSH, LQKENI. CDR3 length: 17 amino acids. Unmatched junction bases numbered 5, after V lost 1 base and J lost 1 base. The CDR3 nucleotides are TGTGCCAGCTCACCACGGGACAGGGGGGACCCGAACACTGAAGCTTTCTTT. Translation gives CASSPRDRGDPNTEAFF.

This clone was seen a handful of times. The V call is TRBV7-2, the J call TRBJ2-1, with 8 bases identical to TRBD2. There are 16 residues in the CDR3. V shed 1 base and J 6 bases; nucleotides not matched to a gene: 8. Germline loops: CDR1 SGHTA, CDR2 FQGNSA. CDR3 protein: CASSLETRLAGNEQFF. CDR3 nucleotides: TGTGCCAGCAGCTTAGAGACGAGGCTAGCGGGCAATGAGCAGTTCTTC.

This clone was observed once. The V gene is TRBV6-5, the J gene TRBJ1-6; D not certain. With 3 bases removed from V and 7 bases from J, the gap between germline ends came to 7 bases. Germline values: CDR1 MNHEY, CDR2 SVGAGI. This CDR3 is built from 13 residues. CDR3 region: CASSYTTNSPLHF. The DNA for the CDR3 is TGTGCCAGCAGTTATACGACGAATTCACCCCTCCACTTT.

In its sample, this clone was seen a few times. The chain links TRBV30 to TRBJ2-5; 10 nucleotides match TRBD2. The junction had 4 bases not matched to a gene; V was cut back by 0 bases and J by 6 bases. CDR1 is GTSNPN, CDR2 SVGIG, per germline (reference sequence). This CDR3 spans 14 amino acids. CDR3 protein: CAWSVTGLAKTQYF. The CDR3 region has the DNA TGTGCCTGGAGTGTAACGGGACTAGCGAAGACCCAGTACTTC.

The V gene is TRBV23-1, the J gene TRBJ2-7, with TRBD2 matching over 7 bases. TRBV23-1 is an ORF for which the function is uncertain. The CDR3 runs to 15 residues. V lost 7 bases, J lost 2 bases, and 11 bases stayed unmatched. CDR3 in amino acids: CASIRREIRAYEQYF. The CDR3 DNA reads TGCGCCAGCATTAGGCGGGAGATAAGGGCCTACGAGCAGTACTTC.

Concerning this clone itself: Other DNA sequences from this sample encode an identical CDR3 as well. The CDR3 reads CASSLALNEQYF. The DNA for the CDR3 is TGTGCCAGCAGCTTAGCCTTGAACGAGCAGTACTTC. The V gene is TRBV7-9, the J gene TRBJ2-7; no definite D call. This CDR3 has 12 amino acids. Germline loops: CDR1 SEHNR, CDR2 FQNEAQ (reference sequence). V gave up 0 bases and J gave up 5 bases, with 5 bases separating them.

DNA for the CDR3: TGTGCCAGCAGCTTTGGAGGATTGAAAAACATTCAGTACTTC. Protein: CASSFGGLKNIQYF. The chain recombines TRBV7-2 with TRBJ2-4; D is perhaps TRBD2 (5 bases). This CDR3 has 14 amino acids. V was shortened by 3 bases and J by 4 bases, with 10 bases between the two germline ends. Germline assignment: CDR1 SGHTA and CDR2 FQGNSA.

This chain joins TRBV28 and TRBJ1-4, with D possibly TRBD1 on 6 matching bases. Between the trimmed V and J ends, which lost 4 bases and 0 bases, there was a span of 12 bases. Germline V lookup: CDR1 MDHEN, CDR2 SYDVKM. This CDR3 has 16 residues. CDR3 DNA sequence: TGTGCCAGCAGTTCTCCCGGGACAACAACTAATGAAAAACTGTTTTTT. Translating gives CASSSPGTTTNEKLFF.

The chain carries TRBV4-3 and TRBJ1-6, with D unresolved. The CDR3 runs to 14 residues. CDR1 LGHNA and CDR2 YSLEER come from the germline V gene. Trimming removed 0 bases from V and 6 bases from J, with 6 bases in between. Here the CDR3 reads CASSQELANSPLHF. In nucleotides, the CDR3 is TGCGCCAGCAGCCAAGAACTAGCTAATTCACCCCTCCACTTT.

This clone was observed a few times. At one of its ends the junction is not consistent with the germline gene, which may arise from a read error. The CDR3 sequence is CASSPTGSITDTQYF. CDR3 in DNA: TGTGCTAGCAGCCCAACAGGGAGCATCACAGATACGCAGTATTTT. The chain uses TRBV7-7 and TRBJ2-3; D is possibly TRBD1 (6 bases). Germline CDR1 SSHAT, CDR2 FNYEAQ (reference sequence). This CDR3 has 15 amino acids.

The chain has TRBV19 and TRBJ2-7; 11 bases fit TRBD2. V lost 5 bases to trimming and J lost 6 bases; unmatched junction nucleotides: 9. There are 15 residues in the CDR3. Looked up from germline, CDR1 is LNHDA and CDR2 is SQIVND (reference sequence). CDR3 sequence: CASSLTSGRSFEQYF. The CDR3 coding sequence is TGTGCCAGTAGTTTAACTAGCGGGAGAAGTTTCGAGCAGTACTTC.

There are a few counts of this clone. The chain employs TRBV19 and TRBJ1-1, with D tentatively TRBD1 (5 bases). V gave up 10 bases and J gave up 8 bases, with 20 bases separating them. The CDR3 consists of 13 residues. Germline CDR1 and CDR2: LNHDA and SQIVND (reference sequence). CDR3 region: CATGAVATSEAFF. CDR3 in DNA: TGTGCCACTGGGGCAGTAGCAACCAGCGAAGCTTTCTTT.